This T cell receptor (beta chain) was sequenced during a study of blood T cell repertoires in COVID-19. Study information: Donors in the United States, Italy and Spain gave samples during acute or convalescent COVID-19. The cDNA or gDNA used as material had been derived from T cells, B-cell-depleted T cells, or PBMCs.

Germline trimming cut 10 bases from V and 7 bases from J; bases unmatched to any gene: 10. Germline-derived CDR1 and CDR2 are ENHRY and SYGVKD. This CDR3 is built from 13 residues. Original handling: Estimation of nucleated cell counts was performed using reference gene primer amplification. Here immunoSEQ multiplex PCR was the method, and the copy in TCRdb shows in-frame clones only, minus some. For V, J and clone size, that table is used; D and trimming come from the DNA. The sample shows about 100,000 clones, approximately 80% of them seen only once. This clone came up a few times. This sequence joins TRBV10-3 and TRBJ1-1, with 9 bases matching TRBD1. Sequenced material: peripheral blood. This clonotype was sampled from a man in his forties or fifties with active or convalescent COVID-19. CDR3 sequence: CATRQGGSDEAFF. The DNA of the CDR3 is TGTGCCACCAGACAGGGGGGATCGGATGAAGCTTTCTTT.